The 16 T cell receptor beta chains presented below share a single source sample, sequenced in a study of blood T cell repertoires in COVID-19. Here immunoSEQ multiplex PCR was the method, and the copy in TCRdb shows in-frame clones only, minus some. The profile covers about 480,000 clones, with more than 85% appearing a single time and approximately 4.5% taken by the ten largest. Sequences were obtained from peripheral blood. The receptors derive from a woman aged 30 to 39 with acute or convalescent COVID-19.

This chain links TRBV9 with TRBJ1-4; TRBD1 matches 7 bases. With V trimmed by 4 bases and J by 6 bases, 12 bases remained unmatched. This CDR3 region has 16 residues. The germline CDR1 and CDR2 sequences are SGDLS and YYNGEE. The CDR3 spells CASSPHLRGGDEKLFF. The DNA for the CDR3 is TGTGCCAGCAGCCCCCATCTAAGAGGGGGCGATGAAAAACTGTTTTTT.

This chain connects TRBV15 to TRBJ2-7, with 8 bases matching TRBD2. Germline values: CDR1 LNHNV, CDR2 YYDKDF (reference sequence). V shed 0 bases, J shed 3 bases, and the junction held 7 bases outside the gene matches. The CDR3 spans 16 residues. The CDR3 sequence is CATSRDLLAGGYEQYF. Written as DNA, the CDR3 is TGTGCCACCAGCAGAGATCTCTTGGCGGGGGGCTACGAGCAGTACTTC.

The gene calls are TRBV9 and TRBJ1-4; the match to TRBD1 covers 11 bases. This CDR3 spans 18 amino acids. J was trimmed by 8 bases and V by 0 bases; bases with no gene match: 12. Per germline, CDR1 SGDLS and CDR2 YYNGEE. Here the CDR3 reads CASSVARTGGGGKEKLFF. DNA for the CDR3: TGTGCCAGCAGCGTAGCAAGGACAGGGGGCGGCGGCAAGGAAAAACTGTTTTTT.

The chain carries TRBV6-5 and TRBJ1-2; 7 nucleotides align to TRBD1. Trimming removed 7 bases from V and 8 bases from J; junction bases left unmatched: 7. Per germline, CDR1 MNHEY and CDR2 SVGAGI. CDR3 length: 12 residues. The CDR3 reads CASTRQGLGYTF. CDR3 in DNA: TGTGCCAGCACCCGACAGGGACTCGGCTACACCTTC.

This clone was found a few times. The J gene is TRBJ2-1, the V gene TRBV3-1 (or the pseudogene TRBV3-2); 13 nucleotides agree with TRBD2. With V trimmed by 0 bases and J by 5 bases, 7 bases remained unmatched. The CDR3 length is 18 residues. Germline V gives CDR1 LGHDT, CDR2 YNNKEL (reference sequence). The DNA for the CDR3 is TGTGCCAGCAGCCAAGAGGGGACTAGCGGGATTAGGGACAATGAGCAGTTCTTC. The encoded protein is CASSQEGTSGIRDNEQFF.

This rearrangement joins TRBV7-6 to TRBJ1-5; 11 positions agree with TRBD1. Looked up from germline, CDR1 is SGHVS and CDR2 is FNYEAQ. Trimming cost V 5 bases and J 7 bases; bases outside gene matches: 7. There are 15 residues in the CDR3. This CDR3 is CASSAGTGGGQPQHF. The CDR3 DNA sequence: TGTGCCAGCAGCGCCGGGACAGGGGGGGGACAGCCCCAGCATTTT.

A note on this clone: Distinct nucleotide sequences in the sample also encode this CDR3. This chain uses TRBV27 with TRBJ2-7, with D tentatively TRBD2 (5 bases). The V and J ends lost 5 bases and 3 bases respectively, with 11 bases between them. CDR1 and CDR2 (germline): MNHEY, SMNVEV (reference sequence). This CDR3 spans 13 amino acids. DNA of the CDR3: TGTGCCAGCAGTCCCGGACTCGGCTACGAGCAGTACTTC. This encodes CASSPGLGYEQYF.

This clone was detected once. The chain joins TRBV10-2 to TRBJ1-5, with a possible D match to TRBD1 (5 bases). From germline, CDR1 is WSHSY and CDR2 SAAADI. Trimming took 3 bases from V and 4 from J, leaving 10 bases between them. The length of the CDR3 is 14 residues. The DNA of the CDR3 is TGCGCCAGCAGTGATCAGACAGTAAATCAGCCCCAGCATTTT. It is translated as CASSDQTVNQPQHF.

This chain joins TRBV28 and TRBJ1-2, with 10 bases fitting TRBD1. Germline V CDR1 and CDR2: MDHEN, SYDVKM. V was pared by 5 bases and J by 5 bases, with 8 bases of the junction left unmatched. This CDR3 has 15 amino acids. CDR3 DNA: TGTGCCAGCAGTCTTCAACCGGGACAGGGGTATGGCTACACCTTC. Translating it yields CASSLQPGQGYGYTF.

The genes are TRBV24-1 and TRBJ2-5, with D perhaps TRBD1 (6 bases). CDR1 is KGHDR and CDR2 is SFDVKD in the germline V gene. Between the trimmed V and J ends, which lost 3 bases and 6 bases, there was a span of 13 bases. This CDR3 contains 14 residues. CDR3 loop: CATSDQGSVKTQYF. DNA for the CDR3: TGTGCCACCAGTGATCAGGGGTCAGTAAAGACCCAGTACTTC.

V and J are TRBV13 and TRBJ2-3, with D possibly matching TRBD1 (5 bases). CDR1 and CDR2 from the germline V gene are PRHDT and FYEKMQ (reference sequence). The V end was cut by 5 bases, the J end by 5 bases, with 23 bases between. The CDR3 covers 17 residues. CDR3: CASSTRVQGYWGDTQYF. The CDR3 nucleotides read TGTGCCAGCAGCACCCGAGTCCAGGGTTATTGGGGAGATACGCAGTATTTT.

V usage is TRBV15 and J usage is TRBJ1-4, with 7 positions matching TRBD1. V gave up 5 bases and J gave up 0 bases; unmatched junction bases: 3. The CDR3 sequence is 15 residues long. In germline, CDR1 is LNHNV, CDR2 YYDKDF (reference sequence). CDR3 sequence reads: CATSDQGATNEKLFF. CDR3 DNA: TGTGCCACCAGCGATCAGGGGGCAACTAATGAAAAACTGTTTTTT.

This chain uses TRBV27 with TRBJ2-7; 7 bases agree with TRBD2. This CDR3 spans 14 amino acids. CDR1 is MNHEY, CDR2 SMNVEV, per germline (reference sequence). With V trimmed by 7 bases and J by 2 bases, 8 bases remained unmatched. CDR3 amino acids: CASTLGRGPYEQYF. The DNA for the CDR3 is TGTGCCAGCACCTTGGGGAGGGGCCCCTACGAGCAGTACTTC.

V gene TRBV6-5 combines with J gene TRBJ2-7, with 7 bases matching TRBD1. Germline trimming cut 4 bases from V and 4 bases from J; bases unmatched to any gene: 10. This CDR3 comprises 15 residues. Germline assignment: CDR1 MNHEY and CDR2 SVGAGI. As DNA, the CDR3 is TGTGCCAGCAGTTCCAGCGTCAGGGGGTTGTACGAGCAGTACTTC. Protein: CASSSSVRGLYEQYF.

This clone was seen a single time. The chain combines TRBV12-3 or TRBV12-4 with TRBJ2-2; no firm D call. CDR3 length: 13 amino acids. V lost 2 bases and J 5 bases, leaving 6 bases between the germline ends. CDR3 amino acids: CASSLRITGELFF. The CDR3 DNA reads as TGTGCCAGCAGTTTACGTATAACCGGGGAGCTGTTTTTT.

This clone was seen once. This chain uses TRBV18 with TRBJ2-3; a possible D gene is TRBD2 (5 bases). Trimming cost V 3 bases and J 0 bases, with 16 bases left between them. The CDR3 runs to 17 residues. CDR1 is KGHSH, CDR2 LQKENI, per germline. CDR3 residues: CASSPPGLAGSTDTQYF. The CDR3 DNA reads TGTGCCAGCTCACCCCCCGGGCTAGCTGGAAGCACAGATACGCAGTATTTT.